The text below deals with one T cell receptor (beta chain). The antigen is undetermined. Per germline, CDR1 MGHDK and CDR2 SYGVNS. The CDR3 has 15 residues. Trimming cost V 1 base and J 2 bases, with 12 bases left between them. Every isolated RNA sample was fully reverse transcribed, so sequencing captured expressed TCRB transcripts. TCRdb's table, derived via immunoSEQ multiplex PCR, lists solely in-frame clones and lacks some. The sample shows 600,000 to 700,000 clones, over 10% of them seen only once. The sample comes from a study of beta chain features in type 1 diabetes. Study overall: There was similarity between patients and healthy donors in age, gender and cell yields.

Study findings and constraints: There was no resolution here of whether HLA type influences TCRB rearrangement. For Type 1 diabetes patients, all four CD4+ subsets carried TCRB CDR3s that were moderately but significantly shorter.

This chain joins TRBV25-1 and TRBJ2-7; D unresolved. The sequencing sample was made of naive CD4+ T cells from blood. The receptor's source is a man aged 25-40 years with type 1 diabetes. CDR3 in amino acids: CASSESVVRPYEQYF. The CDR3 bases are TGTGCCAGCAGTGAATCCGTTGTTCGGCCCTACGAGCAGTACTTC.